Each of the 24 T cell receptor beta chains below was sequenced from the same sample in a study of blood T cell repertoires in COVID-19. The protocol was immunoSEQ multiplex PCR, while the TCRdb copy is restricted to in-frame clones and leaves out a portion. The sample lists about 86,000 clones, 85% to 90% occurring once. Sequencing input: peripheral blood. The receptors here all came from a human donor in a cohort sampled during active COVID-19.

The rearrangement links TRBV5-1 to TRBJ2-3; D is unresolved. V lost 4 bases and J lost 6, with 24 bases in between. Germline V lookup: CDR1 SGHRS, CDR2 YFSETQ. This CDR3 comprises 17 residues. The CDR3 bases are TGCGCCAGCAGCCCCGGCCAGCCAGGCCGGCAGTCTGATACGCAGTATTTT. This gives the protein CASSPGQPGRQSDTQYF.

The J gene is TRBJ2-6, the V gene TRBV6-5; D call uncertain. CDR3 length equals 14 residues. In germline, CDR1 is MNHEY, CDR2 SVGAGI. The V end lost 4 bases, the J end lost 3 bases, and 7 bases lay between the germline ends. The CDR3 spells CASSSPRGANVLTF. In nucleotides, the CDR3 is TGTGCCAGCAGTTCCCCTCGTGGGGCCAACGTCCTGACTTTC.

The J gene is TRBJ2-1, the V gene TRBV10-1, with 7 bases identical to TRBD2. In germline, CDR1 is WNHNN, CDR2 SYGVQD (reference sequence). The CDR3 has 15 amino acids. After removal of 0 bases from V and 2 bases from J, the junction contained 1 base not matched to a gene. The CDR3 is CASSESGLTYNEQFF. The CDR3 region has the DNA TGCGCCAGCAGTGAGTCGGGACTAACCTACAATGAGCAGTTCTTC.

Written as DNA, the CDR3 is TGTGCCACCAGTGATAATGGACTGGGCGAAAAACTGTTTTTT. Its translation: CATSDNGLGEKLFF. The gene calls are TRBV24-1 and TRBJ1-4; D not certain. The ends were cut back, 3 bases at V and 8 bases at J, with 12 bases in the middle. The CDR3 has 14 residues. Germline V gene data show CDR1 as KGHDR and CDR2 as SFDVKD.

This chain connects TRBV19 to TRBJ1-2; TRBD1 matches at 10 bases. The CDR3 consists of 15 residues. CDR1 LNHDA and CDR2 SQIVND come from the germline V gene (reference sequence). The J segment lost 4 bases and the V segment lost 4 bases, leaving 6 bases of the junction unmatched. The CDR3 is CASSRGQGGSYGYTF. CDR3 bases: TGTGCCAGTAGTAGAGGACAGGGGGGAAGCTATGGCTACACCTTC.

The CDR3: CASSYSGSSTDTQYF. The CDR3 region has the DNA TGTGCCAGCAGTTACTCGGGCAGCTCCACAGATACGCAGTATTTT. The V call is TRBV6-5, the J call TRBJ2-3; unclear D gene. The CDR3 has 15 amino acids. Deletions cut 0 bases from V and 2 bases from J, with 9 bases between. The V gene's germline CDR1 is MNHEY and CDR2 SVGAGI.

For the CDR3, the DNA is TGTGCCAGCAGATCGACAGGGGGGAACTATGGCTACACCTTC. Protein product: CASRSTGGNYGYTF. The chain is built from TRBV28 and TRBJ1-2; the match to TRBD1 covers 9 bases. Losses at the gene ends were 6 bases for V and 2 bases for J; bases not matched to a gene: 4. This CDR3 region has 14 residues. Germline-derived CDR1 and CDR2 are MDHEN and SYDVKM.

The gene calls are TRBV4-1 and TRBJ2-1, with 9 bases matching TRBD2. V shed 6 bases, J shed 9 bases, and the junction held 12 bases outside the gene matches. The germline V gene has CDR1 MGHRA and CDR2 YSYEKL. CDR3 length: 15 residues. The CDR3 nucleotides read TGCGCCAGCAGACCTCAGCGGGAGGTGGGCGGTGAGCAGTTCTTC. It translates to CASRPQREVGGEQFF.

This rearrangement joins TRBV7-3 to TRBJ2-1; TRBD2 matches 8 bases. CDR1 is SGHTA and CDR2 is FQGTGA in the germline V gene. J lost 4 bases, V lost 2 bases, and 4 bases had no gene match. The CDR3 has 15 residues. CDR3 sequence: CASSLPGLGYNEQFF. In nucleotides, the CDR3 is TGTGCCAGCAGCTTACCGGGACTAGGTTACAATGAGCAGTTCTTC.

This clone was recorded once. The genes are TRBV27 and TRBJ1-5; 7 bases align to TRBD1. The germline V gene encodes CDR1 MNHEY and CDR2 SMNVEV (reference sequence). Unmatched junction bases numbered 4, after V lost 5 bases and J lost 0 bases. The CDR3 length is 15 residues. In nucleotides, the CDR3 is TGTGCCAGCAGTATAACAGGGGTTAGCAATCAGCCCCAGCATTTT. Translating gives CASSITGVSNQPQHF.

J is TRBJ1-6 and V is TRBV29-1, with 9 bases that match TRBD1. This CDR3 has 11 amino acids. Trimming at V came to 1 base and at J to 17 bases, leaving 3 bases not matched to a gene. CDR1 and CDR2 from the germline V gene are SQVTM and ANQGSEA. The CDR3 is CSVEVGQGVHF. The CDR3 DNA reads TGCAGCGTTGAAGTGGGACAGGGCGTCCACTTT.

The CDR3: CASSLAGTGRYEQYF. The CDR3, as DNA: TGTGCCAGCAGCTTGGCGGGGACAGGGAGGTACGAGCAGTACTTC. V usage is TRBV5-4 and J usage is TRBJ2-7, with 9 bases matching TRBD1. Germline V gene lookup returns CDR1 SGHNT and CDR2 YYREEE (reference sequence). This CDR3 contains 15 residues. V lost 0 bases, J lost 4 bases, and 5 bases stayed unmatched.

The V call is TRBV3-1 (or the pseudogene TRBV3-2), the J call TRBJ2-7, with D possibly TRBD2 on 6 matching bases. V lost 4 bases to trimming and J lost 0 bases, with 10 bases between them. Per germline, CDR1 LGHDT and CDR2 YNNKEL (reference sequence). This CDR3 spans 14 amino acids. In nucleotides, the CDR3 is TGTGCCAGCAGCCTGGAGGGATACTCCTACGAGCAGTACTTC. Translated, it gives CASSLEGYSYEQYF.

The gene calls are TRBV10-3 and TRBJ2-3; 12 bases fit TRBD2. CDR3 length equals 16 residues. Trimming cost V 5 bases and J 0 bases; bases outside gene matches: 3. Germline loops: CDR1 ENHRY, CDR2 SYGVKD. This CDR3 is CAISFGTSGSTDTQYF. In DNA form, the CDR3 reads TGTGCCATCAGTTTCGGGACTAGCGGGAGCACAGATACGCAGTATTTT.

This clone was detected once. The genes are TRBV5-5 and TRBJ1-5, with 7 bases lining up with TRBD1. The germline gives CDR1 SGHKS, CDR2 YYEKEE (reference sequence). The CDR3 covers 16 residues. V gave up 3 bases and J gave up 1 base; unmatched junction bases: 7. CDR3 coding DNA: TGTGCCAGCAGCTACCTAGGGACAGAAAGCAATCAGCCCCAGCATTTT. Translated: CASSYLGTESNQPQHF.

This rearrangement joins TRBV5-6 to TRBJ1-5; 9 nucleotides match TRBD1. The CDR3 covers 17 residues. Germline V gene data show CDR1 as SGHDT and CDR2 as YYEEEE. Trimming removed 3 bases from V and 0 bases from J; junction bases left unmatched: 7. CDR3 bases: TGTGCCAGCAGCTGGGGGACAGGGCCCCCTAGCAATCAGCCCCAGCATTTT. This encodes CASSWGTGPPSNQPQHF. Full variable domain (remainder filled in from reference TRBV5-6 and TRBJ1-5): DAGVTQSPTHLIKTRGQQVTLRCSPKSGHDTVSWYQQALGQGPQFIFQYYEEEERQRGNFPDRFSGHQFPNYSSELNVNALLLGDSALYLCASSWGTGPPSNQPQHFGDGTRLSIL.

The chain joins TRBV10-3 to TRBJ1-1; D is undetermined. V gave up 8 bases and J gave up 1 base, with 14 bases separating them. The CDR3 is 14 amino acids. Germline lookup yields CDR1 ENHRY and CDR2 SYGVKD. CDR3 in amino acids: CAIFEGLGNTEAFF. CDR3 DNA sequence: TGTGCCATCTTCGAGGGTTTGGGGAACACTGAAGCTTTCTTT.

The chain joins TRBV13 to TRBJ1-5, with TRBD1 identical over 8 bases. The CDR3 loop spans 16 amino acids. Trimming at V came to 3 bases and at J to 4 bases, leaving 8 bases not matched to a gene. CDR1 PRHDT and CDR2 FYEKMQ come from the germline V gene (reference sequence). The CDR3 loop is CASSLGRGRRNQPQHF. The DNA for the CDR3 is TGTGCCAGCAGCTTGGGCAGGGGGCGGCGAAATCAGCCCCAGCATTTT. The full variable domain, in which reference TRBV13 and TRBJ1-5 provide the parts outside the CDR3, is AAGVIQSPRHLIKEKRETATLKCYPIPRHDTVYWYQQGPGQDPQFLISFYEKMQSDKGSIPDRFSAQQFSDYHSELNMSSLELGDSALYFCASSLGRGRRNQPQHFGDGTRLSIL.

The gene calls are TRBV11-2 and TRBJ2-3; possibly TRBD2 for D (6 bases). The V and J ends lost 5 bases and 5 bases respectively, with 8 bases between them. This CDR3 has 12 amino acids. Per germline, CDR1 SGHAT and CDR2 FQNNGV. This chain's CDR3 is CASSPRGDTQYF. The CDR3 bases are TGTGCCAGCAGCCCGCGGGGAGATACGCAGTATTTT.

The V and J genes are TRBV7-8 and TRBJ2-1; the match to TRBD1 covers 7 bases. Trimming removed 1 base from V and 4 bases from J; junction bases left unmatched: 4. This CDR3 is built from 15 residues. Germline-derived CDR1 and CDR2 are SGHVS and FQNEAQ. CDR3 sequence (DNA): TGTGCCAGCAGCTTAGGCCGGGACAGTTACAATGAGCAGTTCTTC. Translating it yields CASSLGRDSYNEQFF.

The chain is built from TRBV7-9 and TRBJ2-3, with D possibly TRBD1 on 5 matching bases. Germline-derived CDR1 and CDR2 are SEHNR and FQNEAQ (reference sequence). The CDR3 spans 16 residues. V gave up 1 base and J gave up 0 bases, with 11 bases separating them. CDR3 in amino acids: CASSLGQYYSTDTQYF. The CDR3, as DNA: TGTGCCAGCAGCTTAGGACAGTACTATAGCACAGATACGCAGTATTTT.

This chain links TRBV6-6 with TRBJ2-4, with 7 bases lining up with TRBD1. With V trimmed by 5 bases and J by 1 base, 8 bases remained unmatched. This CDR3 spans 16 amino acids. Germline CDR1 reads MNHNY; CDR2 reads SVGAGI (reference sequence). CDR3 coding DNA: TGTGCCAGCAGTCCCCCGACAGGGACGGCCAAAAACATTCAGTACTTC. This gives the protein CASSPPTGTAKNIQYF.

The chain combines TRBV7-8 with TRBJ2-7, with a possible D match to TRBD1 (7 bases). The CDR3 length is 16 residues. Germline V gene sequence: CDR1 SGHVS, CDR2 FQNEAQ. V lost 4 bases, J lost 2 bases, and 18 bases lay in between. In DNA, the CDR3 is TGTGCCAGCAGCTCCCAGGGGGGCAGGGGCCCCTACGAGCAGTACTTC. Its translation: CASSSQGGRGPYEQYF.

This clone has more than one count but fewer than ten. The rearrangement joins TRBV4-1 to TRBJ2-1; D not resolved. Germline values: CDR1 MGHRA, CDR2 YSYEKL. This CDR3 is 12 amino acids long. V was clipped by 1 base and J by 8 bases, with 6 bases between them. CDR3 in amino acids: CASSQVRDEQFF. The CDR3 bases are TGCGCCAGCAGCCAAGTGAGAGATGAGCAGTTCTTC.